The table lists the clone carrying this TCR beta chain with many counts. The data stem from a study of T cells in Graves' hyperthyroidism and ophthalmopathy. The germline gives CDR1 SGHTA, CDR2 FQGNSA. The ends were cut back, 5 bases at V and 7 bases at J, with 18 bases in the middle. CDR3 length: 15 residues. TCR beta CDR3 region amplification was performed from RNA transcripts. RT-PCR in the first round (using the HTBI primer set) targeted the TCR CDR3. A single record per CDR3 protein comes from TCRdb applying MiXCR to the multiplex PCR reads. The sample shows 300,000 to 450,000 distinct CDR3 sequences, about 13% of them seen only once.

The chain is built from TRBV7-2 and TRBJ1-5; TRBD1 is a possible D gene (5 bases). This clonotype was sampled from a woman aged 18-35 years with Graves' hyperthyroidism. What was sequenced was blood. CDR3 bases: TGTGCCAGCAGCCCGGACCTTGGGGGTTGGCAGCCCCAGCATTTT. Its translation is CASSPDLGGWQPQHF.